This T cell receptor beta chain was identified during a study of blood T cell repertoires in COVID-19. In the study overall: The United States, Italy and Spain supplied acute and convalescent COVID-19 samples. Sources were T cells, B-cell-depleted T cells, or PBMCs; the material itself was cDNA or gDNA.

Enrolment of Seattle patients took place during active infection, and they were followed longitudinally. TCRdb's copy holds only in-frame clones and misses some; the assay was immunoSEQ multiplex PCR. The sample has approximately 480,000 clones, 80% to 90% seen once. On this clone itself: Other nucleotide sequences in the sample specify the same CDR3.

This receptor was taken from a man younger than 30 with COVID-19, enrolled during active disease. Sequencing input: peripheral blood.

The CDR3 DNA reads as TGTGCCAGCAGTTTTCGCGCCGGGGAGCTGTTTTTT. Protein: CASSFRAGELFF. The genes are TRBV27 and TRBJ2-2; no reliable D call. The CDR3 consists of 12 residues. With 3 bases removed from V and 6 bases from J, the gap between germline ends came to 5 bases. Germline values: CDR1 MNHEY, CDR2 SMNVEV (reference sequence).